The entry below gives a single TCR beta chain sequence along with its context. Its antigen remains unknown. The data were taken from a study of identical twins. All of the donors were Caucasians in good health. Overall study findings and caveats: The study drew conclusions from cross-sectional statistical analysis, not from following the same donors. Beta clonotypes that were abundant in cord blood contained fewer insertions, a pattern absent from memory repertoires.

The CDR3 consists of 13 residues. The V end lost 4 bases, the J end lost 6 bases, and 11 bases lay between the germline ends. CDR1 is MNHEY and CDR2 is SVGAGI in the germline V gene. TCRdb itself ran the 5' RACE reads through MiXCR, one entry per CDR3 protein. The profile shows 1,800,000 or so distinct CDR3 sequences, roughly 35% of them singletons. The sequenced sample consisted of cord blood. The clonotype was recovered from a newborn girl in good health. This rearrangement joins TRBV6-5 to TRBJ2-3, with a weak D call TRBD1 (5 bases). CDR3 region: CASSFQGLDTQYF. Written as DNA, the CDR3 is TGTGCCAGCAGTTTTCAGGGATTGGATACGCAGTATTTT.